This T cell receptor (beta chain) was identified in a study of blood T cell repertoires in COVID-19. Authors' analysis steps: The assay estimated nucleated cells by amplifying reference gene primers. Profiled with immunoSEQ multiplex PCR; TCRdb holds only in-frame clones, not every one. V and J calls and clone size are given by that table; D and trimming were obtained from the DNA. Altogether more than 85,000 clones are present, about 79% being singletons, with the ten largest covering 7% to 9%. This CDR3 region has 13 residues. The J segment lost 5 bases and the V segment lost 7 bases, leaving 6 bases of the junction unmatched. The germline CDR1 and CDR2 sequences are SGHRS and YFSETQ.

Sequencing used peripheral blood. The chain has TRBV5-1 and TRBJ2-5; TRBD2 matches 9 bases. The sequence came from a woman of 80 years or more with active or convalescent COVID-19. CDR3: CASRPAGGETQYF. The CDR3 DNA follows: TGCGCCAGCCGCCCGGCGGGGGGGGAGACCCAGTACTTC.